This paragraph reports one T cell receptor (beta chain). Its specific antigen is unknown. No base quality information exists; no much larger clone differs at one position. Library method: the immunoSEQ multiplex PCR assay. For the multiplex PCR, a mixture combining 60 forward primers for TCR Vbeta segments and 13 reverse primers for TCR Jbeta segments was used. Amplification of the CDR3 region of rearranged TCR beta genes was performed with a multiplex PCR assay on genomic DNA. Amplified TCR beta libraries were sequenced as 87-base-pair reads on the Illumina HiSeq System. Processing in the source paper ran as follows. In a later analysis, roughly 80 million unique TCR beta chains were counted across the approximately 640 repertoires, and roughly 11 million of these chains were shared by at least two donors. To remove PCR and sequencing errors, raw reads were error-corrected and collapsed into unique sequences using a nearest-neighbor algorithm that merged closely related sequences. Alignment of CDR3 sequences to IMGT reference sequences was used to assign V, D and J gene segments. For a sequence to be retained, at least a six-nucleotide match to both a V gene segment and a J gene segment was required. Rearrangements were called productive when the CDR3 lacked stop codons and stayed in frame with V and J; all others were non-productive. CDR3 was defined according to IMGT convention as the region running from the second conserved V-encoded cysteine to the conserved J-encoded phenylalanine. The earlier analysis of 500 to 650 of the donors excluded any sequence lacking an unambiguous match to a single V gene segment. In an earlier analysis of approximately 550 of the donors, V segments were called functional above 56.7% productive rearrangements and were called segregating when the between-donor standard deviation exceeded 5%. A statistical classification framework was developed to diagnose cytomegalovirus status using the catalog of TCR beta chain sequences. A later analysis assigned V and J genes by comparing TCR nucleotide sequences with IMGT/GENE-DB human TR gene sequences. In a later analysis, CDR3 sequences and most-parsimonious VDJ recombination scenarios were assigned using the TCRdist pipeline. A later analysis defined each TCR beta chain by its CDR3 amino acid sequence plus V-gene family, and excluded reads lacking a unique V-gene family. A later analysis removed roughly 590 highly shared, low-generation-probability nucleotide sequences to deal with suspected cross-contamination and a sequencing artifact. In a later analysis, a clonal expansion index for each public chain was calculated from normalized within-repertoire ranks of inferred template counts. A later analysis computed generation probabilities with a VDJ recombination model fitted to out-of-frame rearrangements, and checked the results against IGoR. A later analysis scored TCR-TCR, TCR-HLA and TCR-CMV co-occurrence with hypergeometric tests, applying a repertoire-size bias correction to TCR pairs. A later analysis estimated false discovery rates by permuting HLA or CMV assignments 20 times. In a later analysis, co-occurring TCRs were grouped with DBSCAN, and TCRdist sequence similarity was added when clustering was performed within HLA-allele-positive subsets. For co-occurrence clustering, repertoires with fewer than 30,000 or more than 120,000 public chains were excluded, along with four or five repertoires with anomalous nucleotide sharing. TCRdb provides this immuneACCESS table in a form limited to in-frame rearrangements. Some clones are lacking; in checked studies, under half of them reflect an unresolved V gene, and why the rest are absent is not known. Clone size and V and J calls were adopted from that table, with D and trimming inferred from the DNA. Counted in this sample were about 160,000 clones; approximately 80% of them appeared once. 8.5% to 10% of the sample is in the top ten clones.

The cohort comprised 710 or so healthy bone marrow donors. All cohort members were sampled while nominally healthy, although unrecorded immune exposures were likely present. The donor tested CMV seropositive and was one of the 289 seropositive cohort members. A peripheral blood sample was collected from each donor, and TCR beta sequencing was performed on peripheral blood mononuclear cells. The Qiagen DNeasy Blood Extraction Kit was used to extract genomic DNA from the blood cell samples. The sample comes from a study of cytomegalovirus exposure and HLA in healthy donors (dated by TCRdb to about 2017). For context, the study as a whole: In an earlier analysis of 587 of the donors, roughly 300 Gb of sequence data and 120 million or so unique TCR beta sequences from some 170 million T cells were reported. Approximately 300 gigabases of sequencing data and tens of millions of unique TCR sequences were included in an early release covering about 620 HLA-typed donors. The genetic ancestry cluster associated with self-reported Caucasian donors included over 80% of the 350 to 500 genotyped donors. The study aimed to test whether signatures of past pathogen exposure could be identified by cataloging public T cell receptors. The study profiled the T cell repertoires of under 700 subjects by immunosequencing and related them to cytomegalovirus serostatus. In addition to the first cohort of 666 subjects, a separate validation cohort of 130 or so different subjects was used. High-throughput TCR immunosequencing, statistical association of individual TCRs with disease status, and machine learning were combined to predict cytomegalovirus infection status. To study patterns of TCR occurrence, a later analysis re-analyzed previously published TCR beta repertoires from 550 to 800 donors and added high-resolution HLA genotyping. In the later analysis, no new phenotypic data were used to find candidate immune exposures; instead, reliance was placed on TCR beta sequences and their occurrence across donors. An earlier analysis of several hundred of the donors used high-throughput TCR beta sequencing to judge whether each TCR beta V gene segment behaved as functional or pseudogenic. Donor age, sex, ethnicity and CMV serostatus were collected together with the repertoire data. In a later genetic analysis, genome-wide SNP genotypes for about 65% of the roughly 700 donors were used, and that subset was treated as a discovery cohort. All discovery cohort repertoires had been generated using a single sequencing platform. HLA typing included class I and class II loci at four-digit resolution. The number of donors typed differed by locus, with about 629-640 for A, B, C, DRB1 and DQB1, roughly 520 for DQA1, about 610 for DPA1, and around 450 for DPB1. Because of strong linkage in the cohort, four to six DR-DQ haplotypes were treated as single units for association and clustering. Among some 400 genotyped donors of the cohort, an average of around 240,000 unique TCR beta nucleotide sequences was sequenced per donor, of which roughly 17% were non-productive. Beyond this particular receptor, the publication reports: In a later genetic analysis, fewer N-insertions in productive TCRs were reported among donors in an Asian-associated ancestry cluster than the 666-donor mean. Presence/absence analyses assumed roughly uniform sequencing depth across donors, an assumption that may not hold. A later analysis associated about 17,000 TCR beta sequences with specific HLA alleles at a false discovery rate of 0.05. In an earlier analysis of about 600 of the donors, most TCR beta V segments appeared in productive rearrangements about 90% or about 30% of the time, broadly matching IMGT annotations. In both the original and validation cohorts, the classifier was reported to diagnose cytomegalovirus status with high specificity and sensitivity. This cohort had only TCR beta chains sequenced, and the lack of alpha or paired-chain data limited which features could be detected. Strong co-occurrence of HLA alleles, especially DR and DQ, made assigning TCR associations to individual alleles difficult. The 87-base-pair reads could not distinguish some IMGT-functional V segments, including TRBV6-2 and TRBV6-3, so those segments were excluded. About 15 rarely observed V segments, including chromosome 9 orphons, were excluded from the earlier analysis of several hundred of the donors because counts were too low. A later analysis found that most CMV-associated TCR beta chains appeared HLA-restricted, with HLA associations seemingly driven largely by CMV exposure. Compared with equally common non-associated chains, HLA-associated TCR beta chains in a later analysis were more clonally expanded and had lower generation probabilities. The only immune exposure information available for the cohort was CMV serostatus. A later analysis found that TCR association rates varied across HLA loci, with DRB1 alleles showing the most associated TCRs and HLA-C alleles the fewest. The authors suggested that the approach could potentially be generalized to other disease states and immunological phenotypes. Several of the top co-occurrence clusters appeared to be linked to parvovirus B19, influenza, CMV and Epstein-Barr virus, according to a later analysis. While some public TCRs were present in many individuals, most TCR sequences turned up only very rarely across donors. In the study, about 150 TCR beta chains were listed as associated with cytomegalovirus. HLA typing was unavailable for some donors at each locus, so association tests used only the typed subset. A cluster of highly shared sequence variants was judged likely to represent a technical artifact of the sequencing pipeline. Correlated functional status among segregating V segments might reflect linkage disequilibrium, but an unknown experimental factor could not be ruled out. In vitro tests confirmed that three of the cytomegalovirus-associated TCR beta chains recognize cytomegalovirus antigens. In a later genetic analysis, a missense DCLRE1C variant was associated with V-gene and J-gene trimming of TCR beta chains, and the association was replicated in an independent cohort. A further reported finding was that TCR beta sequences accurately predicted the HLA-A and HLA-B alleles for most subjects in the first cohort.

Per the germline V gene (reference sequence), SEHNR is the CDR1 and FQNEAQ is the CDR2. V and J are trimmed by 7 bases and 3 bases, and the gene matches miss 0 bases of the junction. The CDR3 runs 12 residues from the cysteine to the phenylalanine. Just CDR3 DNA is preserved here, 36 bases in frame from base 1. Rearrangement joined TRBV7-9 to TRBJ1-3; the central 7 bases match TRBD1. This clonotype was obtained from a man aged 18 to 29 in good health and CMV-seropositive. The sample was PBMCs. The CDR3 reads CASTGGGNTIYF. The DNA sequence reads TGTGCCAGCACAGGGGGTGGAAACACCATATATTTT.